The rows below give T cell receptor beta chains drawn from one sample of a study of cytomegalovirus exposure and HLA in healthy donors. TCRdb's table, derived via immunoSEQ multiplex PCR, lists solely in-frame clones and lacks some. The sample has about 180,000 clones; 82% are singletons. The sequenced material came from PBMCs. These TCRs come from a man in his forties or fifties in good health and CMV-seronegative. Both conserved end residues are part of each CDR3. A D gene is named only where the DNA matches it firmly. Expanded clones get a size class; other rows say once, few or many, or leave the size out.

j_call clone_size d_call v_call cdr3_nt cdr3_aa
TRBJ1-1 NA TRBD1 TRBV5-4 TGTGCCAGCAGCTTGAGGGGGCGCAACACTGAAGCTTTCTTT CASSLRGRNTEAFF
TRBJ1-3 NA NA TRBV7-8 TGTGCCAGCAGCCGCGGGACGGGCCCGAGCTCTGGAAACACCATATATTTT CASSRGTGPSSGNTIYF
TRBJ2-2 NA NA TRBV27 TGTGCCAGCAGTTCAATCCAGGGCTTCTGGACCGGGGAGCTGTTTTTT CASSSIQGFWTGELFF
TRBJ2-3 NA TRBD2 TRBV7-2 TGTGCCAGCAGCTATATTAGCGGGAGTACGCAGTATTTT CASSYISGSTQYF
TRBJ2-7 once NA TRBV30 TGTGCCTGGAGTGTACTTCCTCTTACCTACGAGCAGTACTTC CAWSVLPLTYEQYF
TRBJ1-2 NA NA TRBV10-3 TGTGCCATCAGTGATCAGGGCTATGGCTACACCTTC CAISDQGYGYTF
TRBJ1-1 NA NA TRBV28 TGTGCCAGCAGCATCGACACGGTTACTGAAGCTTTCTTT CASSIDTVTEAFF
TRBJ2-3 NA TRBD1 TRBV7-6 TGTGCCAGCAGCCGCCGGGACAGAGATACGCAGTATTTT CASSRRDRDTQYF
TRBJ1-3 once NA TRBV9 TGTGCCAGCAGCCCCCAGGGACATCCAAGCTCTGGAAACACCATATATTTT CASSPQGHPSSGNTIYF
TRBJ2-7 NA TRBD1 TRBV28 TGTGCCAGCAGTTCGGGACAGGTGATCTACGAGCAGTACTTC CASSSGQVIYEQYF
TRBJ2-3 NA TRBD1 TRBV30 TGTGCCTGGCACAGGGGGAACACTGGCACAGATACGCAGTATTTT CAWHRGNTGTDTQYF
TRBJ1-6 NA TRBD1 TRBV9 TGTGCCAGCAGCACAGGACAGGGGGAAAACGGTTCACCCCTCCACTTT CASSTGQGENGSPLHF
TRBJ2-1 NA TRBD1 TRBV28 TGTGCCAGCAGTGGCCAACCGGGACAGGGTATCAATGAGCAGTTCTTC CASSGQPGQGINEQFF
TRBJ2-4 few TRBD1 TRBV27 TGTGCCAGCAGGATGCTGGGGACAGGGGGCGCCAAAAACATTCAGTACTTC CASRMLGTGGAKNIQYF
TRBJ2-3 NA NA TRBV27 TGTGCCAGCAGACTATCTAGCACAGATACGCAGTATTTT CASRLSSTDTQYF
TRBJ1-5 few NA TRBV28 TGTGCTTATGGGGGGAGGAATCAGCCCCAGCATTTT CAYGGRNQPQHF
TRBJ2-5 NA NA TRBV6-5 TGTGCCAGCAGTTACTCGATCCTCGGGGAGACCCAGTACTTC CASSYSILGETQYF
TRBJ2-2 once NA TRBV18 TGTGCCAGCTCACCGTCGGCGGCCGGGGAGCTGTTTTTT CASSPSAAGELFF
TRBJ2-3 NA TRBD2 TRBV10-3 TGTGCCATCAGTGAGATGACGGTAGCGGGAGGGGACACAGATACGCAGTATTTT CAISEMTVAGGDTDTQYF
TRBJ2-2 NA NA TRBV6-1 TGTGCCAGCAGTGACGTCGGCACCGGGGAGCTGTTTTTT CASSDVGTGELFF
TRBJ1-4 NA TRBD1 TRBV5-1 TGCGCCAGCAGCTCGACAGGGGAGGATCTAGGAAAACTGTTTTTT CASSSTGEDLGKLFF
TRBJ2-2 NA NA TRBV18 TGTGCCAGCTCACCACCGCCTAGGGAGACCGGGGAGCTGTTTTTT CASSPPPRETGELFF
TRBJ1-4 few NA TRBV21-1 TGTGCCAGCAGCAAGGGATTTACTCAGGGGCTAGGTGAAAAACTGTTTTTT CASSKGFTQGLGEKLFF
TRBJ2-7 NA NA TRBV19 TGTGCCAGTAGTATAGTCCAGGGCAAAGGGTACGAGCAGTACTTC CASSIVQGKGYEQYF